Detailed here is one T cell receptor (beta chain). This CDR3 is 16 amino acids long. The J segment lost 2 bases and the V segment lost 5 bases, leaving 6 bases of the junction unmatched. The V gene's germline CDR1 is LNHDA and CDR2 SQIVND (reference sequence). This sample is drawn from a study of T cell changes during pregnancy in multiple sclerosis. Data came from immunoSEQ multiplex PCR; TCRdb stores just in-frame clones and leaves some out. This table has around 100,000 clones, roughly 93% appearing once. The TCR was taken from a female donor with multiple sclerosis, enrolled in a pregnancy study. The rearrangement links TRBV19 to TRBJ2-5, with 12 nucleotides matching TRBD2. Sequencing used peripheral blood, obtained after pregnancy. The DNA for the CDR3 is TGTGCCAGTAGTCTATCTAGCGGGGGGGGACAAGAGACCCAGTACTTC. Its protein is CASSLSSGGGQETQYF. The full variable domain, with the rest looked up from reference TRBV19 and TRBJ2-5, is DGGITQSPKYLFRKEGQNVTLSCEQNLNHDAMYWYRQDPGQGLRLIYYSQIVNDFQKGDIAEGYSVSREKKESFPLTVTSAQKNPTAFYLCASSLSSGGGQETQYFGPGTRLLVL.